The 10 T cell receptor beta chains reported below all come from one sample, sequenced in a study of blood T cell repertoires in COVID-19. TCRdb's copy holds only in-frame clones and misses some; the assay was immunoSEQ multiplex PCR. The repertoire has around 250,000 clones, around 85% of them found once; the top ten carry about 9.3%. The sequenced material came from PBMCs or T cells enriched from blood (not recorded which). The receptors were gathered from a woman aged 50 to 60 with acute COVID-19.

This rearrangement joins TRBV28 to TRBJ2-3; 9 nucleotides align to TRBD2. V lost 1 base and J lost 4; bases outside the gene matches: 6. Germline V lookup: CDR1 MDHEN, CDR2 SYDVKM. The CDR3 totals 16 residues. The CDR3 reads CASSLLGRGGPDTQYF. The CDR3 DNA reads TGTGCCAGCAGTTTATTGGGGCGGGGGGGCCCAGATACGCAGTATTTT.

With respect to this clone: The same CDR3 arises from other DNA sequences in this sample as well. This chain links TRBV18 with TRBJ2-5; D might be TRBD2 (5 bases). With 3 bases removed from V and 2 bases from J, the gap between germline ends came to 10 bases. CDR1 is KGHSH and CDR2 is LQKENI in the germline V gene. This CDR3 is 14 amino acids long. Here the CDR3 DNA reads TGTGCCAGCTCACCTCCCACGGGGCAAGAGACCCAGTACTTC. The encoded protein is CASSPPTGQETQYF. The whole variable domain, remainder taken from reference TRBV18 and TRBJ2-5, is NAGVMQNPRHLVRRRGQEARLRCSPMKGHSHVYWYRQLPEEGLKFMVYLQKENIIDESGMPKERFSAEFPKEGPSILRIQQVVRGDSAAYFCASSPPTGQETQYFGPGTRLLVL.

Written as DNA, the CDR3 is TGCAGCGTTGATGAGGGTTATGTAGGCTACACCTTC. Protein product: CSVDEGYVGYTF. This chain uses TRBV29-1 with TRBJ1-2; D is ambiguous. V was shortened by 3 bases and J by 8 bases, with 13 bases between the two germline ends. Germline V gene lookup returns CDR1 SQVTM and CDR2 ANQGSEA. The CDR3 loop spans 12 amino acids.

This sequence joins TRBV20-1 and TRBJ1-1; D gene uncertain. CDR1 and CDR2 (germline): DFQATT, SNEGSKA (reference sequence). CDR3 length equals 16 residues. V lost 3 bases and J lost 0, with 17 bases in between. CDR3 nucleotides: TGCAGTGCTAGTGGAGCTATCTCCGAAGTGAACACTGAAGCTTTCTTT. Translating gives CSASGAISEVNTEAFF.

The chain combines TRBV5-1 with TRBJ1-1, with 12 bases lining up with TRBD1. The CDR3 extends over 15 amino acids. Trimming took 1 base from V and 8 from J; bases not matched to a gene: 6. Germline assignment: CDR1 SGHRS and CDR2 YFSETQ. The CDR3 region is CASSLPGQGAEEAFF. CDR3 DNA: TGCGCCAGCAGCTTGCCGGGACAGGGGGCAGAGGAAGCTTTCTTT.

J is TRBJ1-6 and V is TRBV7-2; 9 positions match TRBD1. From germline, CDR1 is SGHTA and CDR2 FQGNSA. The CDR3 contains 16 residues. Trimming cost V 5 bases and J 9 bases; bases outside gene matches: 11. CDR3 bases: TGTGCCAGCAGCCTTAGGACAGGGGTTTCGGCTTCACCCCTCCACTTT. Its translation is CASSLRTGVSASPLHF.

The genes are TRBV7-3 and TRBJ2-7, with D possibly being TRBD2 (6 bases). Germline V gene sequence: CDR1 SGHTA, CDR2 FQGTGA. Trimming stripped 5 bases from V and 1 base from J, with 15 bases between. The CDR3 is 15 amino acids. Here the CDR3 reads CASSPGSGGSYEQYF. CDR3 DNA sequence: TGTGCCAGCAGCCCCGGGAGCGGCGGTTCCTACGAGCAGTACTTC. The complete variable domain, with remaining parts taken from reference TRBV7-3 and TRBJ2-7, reads GAGVSQTPSNKVTEKGKYVELRCDPISGHTALYWYRQSLGQGPEFLIYFQGTGAADDSGLPNDRFFAVRPEGSVSTLKIQRTERGDSAVYLCASSPGSGGSYEQYFGPGTRLTVT.

The V gene is TRBV19, the J gene TRBJ2-5; D unclear. The germline gives CDR1 LNHDA, CDR2 SQIVND (reference sequence). V dropped 3 bases and J dropped 0 bases, with 8 bases sitting between them. The CDR3 length is 14 residues. As DNA, the CDR3 is TGTGCCAGTAGTATCCAGGCCAACCAAGAGACCCAGTACTTC. Translating gives CASSIQANQETQYF.

The chain links TRBV3-1 (or the pseudogene TRBV3-2) to TRBJ1-2, with D possibly being TRBD1 (5 bases). CDR1 is LGHDT, CDR2 YNNKEL, per germline (reference sequence). The V gene lost 0 bases and the J gene lost 8 bases, with 10 bases spanning the gap. This CDR3 spans 13 amino acids. The CDR3 spells CASSQEGGIGYTF. The CDR3 nucleotides read TGTGCCAGCAGCCAAGAGGGGGGAATCGGCTACACCTTC.

The chain carries TRBV3-1 (or the pseudogene TRBV3-2) and TRBJ1-2; tentative D call: TRBD1 (5 bases). Trimming removed 0 bases at V and 7 bases at J, with 12 bases between. Germline loops: CDR1 LGHDT, CDR2 YNNKEL (reference sequence). This CDR3 spans 14 amino acids. Here the CDR3 reads CASSQEGTLVGYTF. For the CDR3, the DNA is TGTGCCAGCAGCCAAGAGGGGACTTTGGTTGGCTACACCTTC.